This T cell receptor beta chain was sequenced during a study of T cell responses to AZD1222 COVID-19 vaccine. General study findings and limits: Dominant at 160-218 and 743-854, vaccine-associated CD4 TCRs also spanned spike.

The method was immunoSEQ multiplex PCR; TCRdb's version includes in-frame clones alone and lacks a portion of them. This sample has around 130,000 clones; 70% to 90% occur once, and the top ten carry more than 7.5%. With V trimmed by 5 bases and J by 4 bases, 9 bases remained unmatched. Germline lookup yields CDR1 LNHDA and CDR2 SQIVND (reference sequence). This CDR3 has 16 amino acids. This clone was observed once. What it binds is not known. The material was peripheral blood, obtained on day 0 of AZD1222 vaccination. This receptor was obtained from an adult in good health. J is TRBJ1-2 and V is TRBV19; 11 bases align to TRBD1. CDR3 loop: CASSLYRDRGGYGYTF. The CDR3 DNA is TGTGCCAGTAGTCTTTACCGGGACAGGGGGGGCTATGGCTACACCTTC.